This TCR beta chain was identified in a study of regulatory dendritic cells for organ transplantation. Overall study: Day 6 dendritic cell cultures were stimulated with LPS. Study-wide results and limits: Naive T cells showed high diversity, memory cells less, memory CD8+ least. Memory CD8+ clonal expansion seemed more limited with regulatory than mature dendritic cells.

Allogeneic regulatory or mature dendritic cells were co-cultured for 5 days with CFSE-labeled sorted T cells at 1:10. CD4+ or CD8+ T cells were sorted as naive CD45RA+ or memory CD45RO+. Note on this clone: What it recognizes is unknown.

From germline, CDR1 is SGHKS and CDR2 YYEKEE (reference sequence). J lost 6 bases, V lost 4 bases, and 6 bases had no gene match. CDR3 size: 15 residues. TCRdb's copy holds only in-frame clones and misses some; the assay was immunoSEQ multiplex PCR. The repertoire has about 7,800 clones, 65% to 70% of them found once; the top ten carry approximately 3.7%. Sequenced input: memory CD4+ T cells from blood cultured with dendritic cells. Specified subset: CD45RO+ memory T cells. The chain combines TRBV5-5 with TRBJ2-1; 11 bases are shared with TRBD2. This TCR came from a human donor in good health. The CDR3 protein is CASSPLAGAINEQFF. CDR3 nucleotides: TGTGCCAGCAGCCCACTAGCGGGGGCTATCAATGAGCAGTTCTTC.